Below, 26 T cell receptor beta chains from the same sample are listed, as sequenced in a study of OX40 agonist ivuxolimab in advanced cancers. TCRdb's copy holds only in-frame clones and misses some; the assay was immunoSEQ multiplex PCR. This table holds 80,000 to 95,000 clones, over 75% found once. This sample comprised CD4+ or CD8+ T cells sorted from blood, obtained in a trial of the OX40 agonist ivuxolimab. The receptors were sampled from an adult with an advanced solid tumor such as melanoma, head and neck, liver or kidney cancer.

The J gene is TRBJ2-7, the V gene TRBV5-6; D not resolved. The CDR3 contains 13 residues. The germline V gene has CDR1 SGHDT and CDR2 YYEEEE. Trimming removed 4 bases at V and 1 base at J, with 9 bases between. The CDR3 DNA reads as TGTGCCAGCAGCCGTGGGTCTTCCTACGAGCAGTACTTC. Translated, it gives CASSRGSSYEQYF.

J is TRBJ2-5 and V is TRBV18; D is undetermined. The CDR3 loop spans 13 amino acids. Germline CDR1 reads KGHSH; CDR2 reads LQKENI. The germline V and J ends were trimmed by 6 bases and 4 bases, with 12 bases remaining between them. The CDR3 protein is CASSRTKGETQYF. DNA of the CDR3: TGTGCCAGCTCCCGGACGAAGGGAGAGACCCAGTACTTC. The whole variable domain, remainder taken from reference TRBV18 and TRBJ2-5, is NAGVMQNPRHLVRRRGQEARLRCSPMKGHSHVYWYRQLPEEGLKFMVYLQKENIIDESGMPKERFSAEFPKEGPSILRIQQVVRGDSAAYFCASSRTKGETQYFGPGTRLLVL.

This clone was seen a single time. As DNA, the CDR3 is TGTGCCAGCAGTTATTATGGGCAGGGTGGAAACACCATATATTTT. Its translation: CASSYYGQGGNTIYF. The V gene is TRBV6-5, the J gene TRBJ1-3; possible D gene TRBD1, 5 bases. CDR3 size: 15 residues. CDR1 and CDR2 from the germline V gene are MNHEY and SVGAGI. Trimming shortened V by 3 bases and J by 3 bases, and 12 bases separated the two germline ends.

The rearrangement joins TRBV7-2 to TRBJ1-6; no reliable D call. V was cut by 2 bases and J by 5 bases, with 1 base left in between. This CDR3 spans 12 amino acids. Germline V lookup: CDR1 SGHTA, CDR2 FQGNSA. DNA for the CDR3: TGTGCCAGCAGCTTAAATAATTCACCCCTCCACTTT. Residues: CASSLNNSPLHF.

The chain joins TRBV9 to TRBJ2-2, with TRBD2 matching over 9 bases. There are 17 residues in the CDR3. The trim removed 0 bases at V and 5 bases at J, leaving 8 bases unmatched. The germline V gene encodes CDR1 SGDLS and CDR2 YYNGEE. The CDR3 DNA reads as TGTGCCAGCAGCGTAGAGGCGGGAGGGCCAGGGACCGGGGAGCTGTTTTTT. Its protein is CASSVEAGGPGTGELFF.

V usage is TRBV5-1 and J usage is TRBJ1-1; D remains unclear. CDR3 length equals 13 residues. Germline-derived CDR1 and CDR2 are SGHRS and YFSETQ. The ends were cut back, 1 base at V and 1 base at J, with 5 bases in the middle. For the CDR3, the DNA is TGCGCCAGCAGCTTGCTGGAGAACACTGAAGCTTTCTTT. This translates into CASSLLENTEAFF.

The chain couples TRBV7-6 to TRBJ2-7, with TRBD1 as a possible D gene (6 bases). Germline CDR1 and CDR2: SGHVS and FNYEAQ. Deletions cut 5 bases from V and 1 base from J, with 9 bases between. There are 13 residues in the CDR3. The CDR3 reads CASSRQESYEQYF. The DNA for the CDR3 is TGTGCCAGCAGCCGACAGGAGTCCTACGAGCAGTACTTC.

The chain couples TRBV19 to TRBJ1-2; 9 positions agree with TRBD1. CDR1 and CDR2 from the germline V gene are LNHDA and SQIVND (reference sequence). V gave up 11 bases and J gave up 6 bases; unmatched junction bases: 10. The CDR3 is made up of 13 amino acids. For the CDR3, the DNA is TGTGCCTGTCTACCGGGACAGGGAGATGGCTACACCTTC. It is translated as CACLPGQGDGYTF.

The genes are TRBV18 and TRBJ2-7, with D tentatively TRBD2 (7 bases). The CDR3 extends over 15 amino acids. Germline V gene lookup returns CDR1 KGHSH and CDR2 LQKENI. V shed 6 bases and J shed 1 base, with 16 bases lying between them. In DNA form, the CDR3 reads TGTGCCAGCTCGCCGAGGGGGGGAGGTTCCTACGAGCAGTACTTC. Translating it yields CASSPRGGGSYEQYF.

The CDR3 nucleotides are TGCAGCGTTGCAGGCCTAGCGGGGTCCACAGATACGCAGTATTTT. Encoded protein: CSVAGLAGSTDTQYF. The chain is built from TRBV29-1 and TRBJ2-3; TRBD2 agrees at 9 bases. J gave up 2 bases and V 4 bases, and 7 bases lay outside the gene matches. Germline CDR1 reads SQVTM; CDR2 reads ANQGSEA. CDR3 size: 15 residues.

The genes are TRBV6-5 and TRBJ2-3; TRBD2 aligns across 7 bases. Germline CDR1 is MNHEY and CDR2 is SVGAGI. Germline trimming cut 0 bases from V and 5 bases from J; bases unmatched to any gene: 5. The CDR3 covers 15 residues. CDR3 DNA: TGTGCCAGCAGTTACTCCGCGGGGGTTCAAGATACGCAGTATTTT. Residues: CASSYSAGVQDTQYF.

V and J are TRBV7-2 and TRBJ2-5; D tentatively reads TRBD1 or TRBD2 (6 bases each). The CDR3 covers 15 residues. V lost 2 bases and J lost 5, with 15 bases in between. CDR1 is SGHTA, CDR2 FQGNSA, per germline. The CDR3 region has the DNA TGTGCCAGCAGCTTATCTAGGGGGGCGCAGGAGACCCAGTACTTC. It translates to CASSLSRGAQETQYF. Combining the CDR3 with reference TRBV7-2 and TRBJ2-5 gives the whole variable domain GAGVSQSPSNKVTEKGKDVELRCDPISGHTALYWYRQSLGQGLEFLIYFQGNSAPDKSGLPSDRFSAERTGGSVSTLTIQRTQQEDSAVYLCASSLSRGAQETQYFGPGTRLLVL.

The rearrangement links TRBV7-8 to TRBJ1-5; D is unclear. The ends were cut back, 4 bases at V and 3 bases at J, with 10 bases in the middle. CDR1 is SGHVS and CDR2 is FQNEAQ in the germline V gene. CDR3 length: 14 amino acids. CDR3 DNA: TGTGCCAGCAGCTATGGGGTGATCAATCAGCCCCAGCATTTT. It encodes CASSYGVINQPQHF.

This clone was recorded only once. As DNA, the CDR3 is TGTGCCAGCAGCCAAGAAGGGGCTAGCGGGAGAGCGCCGCGTAGCACAGATACGCAGTATTTT. Encoded protein: CASSQEGASGRAPRSTDTQYF. The rearrangement links TRBV14 to TRBJ2-3, with 10 bases fitting TRBD2. The V gene's germline CDR1 is SGHDN and CDR2 FVKESK. Trimming removed 0 bases from V and 0 bases from J; junction bases left unmatched: 15. This CDR3 region has 21 residues.

The chain is built from TRBV9 and TRBJ1-3; D is unclear. CDR1 is SGDLS, CDR2 YYNGEE, per germline. Between the trimmed V and J ends, which lost 0 bases and 0 bases, there was a span of 7 bases. The CDR3 spans 15 residues. CDR3 in amino acids: CASSVVPDSGNTIYF. The CDR3 bases are TGTGCCAGCAGCGTAGTCCCCGACTCTGGAAACACCATATATTTT.

V gene TRBV19 combines with J gene TRBJ1-3; maybe TRBD1 (5 bases). The germline CDR1 and CDR2 sequences are LNHDA and SQIVND (reference sequence). V was pared by 5 bases and J by 0 bases, with 14 bases between. The CDR3 consists of 16 residues. CDR3 bases: TGTGCCAGTAGTCCTCGGGACCGAAGCTCTGGAAACACCATATATTTT. It encodes CASSPRDRSSGNTIYF.

The chain links TRBV11-2 to TRBJ1-3; D not certain. This CDR3 is built from 15 residues. Germline CDR1 and CDR2: SGHAT and FQNNGV. Trimming pared 6 bases from V and 4 bases from J, leaving 16 bases between. CDR3 in amino acids: CASRPEKGAGNTIYF. CDR3 DNA: TGTGCCAGCAGACCCGAGAAGGGAGCAGGAAACACCATATATTTT.

The table lists this clone with a few counts. This sequence joins TRBV30 and TRBJ2-1; a possible D gene is TRBD2 (6 bases). The CDR3 totals 13 residues. V lost 0 bases to trimming and J lost 8 bases, with 11 bases between them. Germline V gives CDR1 GTSNPN, CDR2 SVGIG (reference sequence). In nucleotides, the CDR3 is TGTGCCTGGAGTGTACGGAGGGCGGATGAGCAGTTCTTC. Protein sequence: CAWSVRRADEQFF.

The V gene is TRBV6-1, the J gene TRBJ1-2; D unresolved. Germline V lookup: CDR1 MNHNS, CDR2 SASEGT. CDR3 length equals 13 residues. V lost 6 bases to trimming and J lost 5 bases, with 13 bases between them. CDR3 residues: CASSPVWDYGYTF. The CDR3 DNA reads TGTGCCAGCAGCCCCGTGTGGGATTATGGCTACACCTTC.

V and J are TRBV7-2 and TRBJ2-5; D could derive from TRBD1 or TRBD2 (5 bases each). The CDR3 extends over 13 amino acids. Trimming took 2 bases from V and 5 from J, leaving 9 bases between them. Germline-derived CDR1 and CDR2 are SGHTA and FQGNSA. CDR3 bases: TGTGCCAGCAGCTTAAGAGGGGTGGAGACCCAGTACTTC. Residues: CASSLRGVETQYF.

The V call is TRBV6-5, the J call TRBJ1-1; 8 bases line up with TRBD1. This CDR3 is 14 amino acids long. Germline CDR1 MNHEY, CDR2 SVGAGI. V lost 7 bases to trimming and J lost 1 base; unmatched junction nucleotides: 5. Here the CDR3 reads CASTQGTGNTEAFF. CDR3 sequence (DNA): TGTGCCAGCACCCAAGGGACAGGGAACACTGAAGCTTTCTTT.

CDR3 DNA sequence: TGTGCCAGCAGTTTCCGATCTGAAAAACTGTTTTTT. Translated: CASSFRSEKLFF. The rearrangement uses TRBV6-6 and TRBJ1-4; D call uncertain. CDR1 is MNHNY and CDR2 is SVGAGI in the germline V gene (reference sequence). Trimming took 4 bases from V and 7 from J, leaving 7 bases between them. The CDR3 loop spans 12 amino acids.

The chain is built from TRBV11-2 and TRBJ2-3; 13 nucleotides agree with TRBD2. This CDR3 has 16 residues. J lost 6 bases, V lost 3 bases, and 6 bases had no gene match. CDR1 and CDR2 (germline): SGHAT, FQNNGV. CDR3 DNA sequence: TGTGCCAGCAGCTTCACTAGCGGGGGGGTTGGGGATACGCAGTATTTT. This encodes CASSFTSGGVGDTQYF. Full variable domain (missing parts from reference TRBV11-2 and TRBJ2-3): EAGVAQSPRYKIIEKRQSVAFWCNPISGHATLYWYQQILGQGPKLLIQFQNNGVVDDSQLPKDRFSAERLKGVDSTLKIQPAKLEDSAVYLCASSFTSGGVGDTQYFGPGTRLTVL.

J is TRBJ1-1 and V is TRBV5-1; TRBD1 is a possible D gene (5 bases). This CDR3 contains 15 residues. Per germline, CDR1 SGHRS and CDR2 YFSETQ. Trimming pared 5 bases from V and 5 bases from J, leaving 19 bases between. CDR3 sequence (DNA): TGCGCCAGCAGTCCCAGAGGGACCCTTATTACTGAAGCTTTCTTT. This translates into CASSPRGTLITEAFF. Supplemented by reference TRBV5-1 and TRBJ1-1, the full variable domain reads KAGVTQTPRYLIKTRGQQVTLSCSPISGHRSVSWYQQTPGQGLQFLFEYFSETQRNKGNFPGRFSGRQFSNSRSEMNVSTLELGDSALYLCASSPRGTLITEAFFGQGTRLTVV.

The chain carries TRBV7-6 and TRBJ1-4; D unresolved. The CDR3 totals 14 residues. Trimming left V 2 bases short and J 1 base short, with 5 bases between. From germline, CDR1 is SGHVS and CDR2 FNYEAQ. DNA of the CDR3: TGTGCCAGCAGCTTATGGGGAACTAATGAAAAACTGTTTTTT. Protein product: CASSLWGTNEKLFF. The full variable domain, completed using reference TRBV7-6 and TRBJ1-4, is GAGVSQSPRYKVTKRGQDVALRCDPISGHVSLYWYRQALGQGPEFLTYFNYEAQQDKSGLPNDRFSAERPEGSISTLTIQRTEQRDSAMYRCASSLWGTNEKLFFGSGTQLSVL.

This chain links TRBV7-6 with TRBJ2-3, with 9 bases identical to TRBD2. Per the germline V gene, CDR1 is SGHVS and CDR2 is FNYEAQ. The CDR3 extends over 18 amino acids. J lost 0 bases, V lost 0 bases, and 7 bases had no gene match. DNA for the CDR3: TGTGCCAGCAGCTTAGCGCAGACTAGCGGTTCTAGCACAGATACGCAGTATTTT. Amino acid sequence: CASSLAQTSGSSTDTQYF.